This T cell receptor beta chain was captured in a study of cytomegalovirus exposure and HLA in healthy donors. The PCR ran on 60 Vbeta and 13 Jbeta primers. Method: immunoSEQ multiplex PCR; TCRdb's copy keeps in-frame clones and lacks some. The data contain more than 110,000 clones, 73% of them seen just once; the ten biggest clones take up approximately 15%. With respect to this clone: Within the sample, other DNA sequences also encode this same CDR3.

This CDR3 is built from 15 residues. Germline CDR1 and CDR2: MNHNS and SASEGT. V lost 1 base and J lost 3; bases outside the gene matches: 5. The sequence came from a human donor in good health. The sequencing sample was made of PBMCs. The genes are TRBV6-1 and TRBJ2-7; TRBD1 matches 8 bases. The CDR3 protein is CASSEGQGTSYEQYF. The CDR3 nucleotides are TGTGCCAGCAGTGAAGGACAGGGGACCAGCTACGAGCAGTACTTC.